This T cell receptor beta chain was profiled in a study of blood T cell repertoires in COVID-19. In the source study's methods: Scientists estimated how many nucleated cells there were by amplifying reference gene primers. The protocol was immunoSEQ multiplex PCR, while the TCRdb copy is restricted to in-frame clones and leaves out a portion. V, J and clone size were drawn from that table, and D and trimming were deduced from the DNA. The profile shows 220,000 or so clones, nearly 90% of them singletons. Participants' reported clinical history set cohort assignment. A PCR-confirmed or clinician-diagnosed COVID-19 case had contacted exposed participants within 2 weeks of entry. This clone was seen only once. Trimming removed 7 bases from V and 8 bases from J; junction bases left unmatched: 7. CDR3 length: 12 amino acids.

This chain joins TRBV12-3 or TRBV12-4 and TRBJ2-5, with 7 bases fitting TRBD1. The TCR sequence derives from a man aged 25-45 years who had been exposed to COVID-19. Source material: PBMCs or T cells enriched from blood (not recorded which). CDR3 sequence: CASNRDRTTQYF. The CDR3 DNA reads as TGTGCCAGCAATAGGGACAGAACAACCCAGTACTTC.